These 27 T cell receptor beta chains share one sample of origin, sequenced in a study of T cells in Graves' hyperthyroidism and ophthalmopathy. Template material for amplifying TCR beta CDR3 regions consisted of RNA transcripts. HTBI primers drove first-round RT-PCR of the TCR CDR3. One entry per CDR3 protein results from TCRdb running MiXCR on the multiplex PCR reads. The table records fewer than 550,000 distinct CDR3 sequences, around a quarter of them present only once. Sequencing was done on a sample of blood. Receptors were obtained from a woman in her 30s with Graves' ophthalmopathy.

The V gene is TRBV7-3, the J gene TRBJ2-5; 7 bases line up with TRBD2. Germline-derived CDR1 and CDR2 are SGHTA and FQGTGA. The CDR3 has 14 residues. Germline trimming cut 5 bases from V and 7 bases from J; bases unmatched to any gene: 10. In DNA form, the CDR3 reads TGTGCCAGCAGCCCCGGGCCCACGGGAGGGACCCAGTACTTC. It codes for CASSPGPTGGTQYF. The whole variable domain, filled in from reference TRBV7-3 and TRBJ2-5, reads GAGVSQTPSNKVTEKGKYVELRCDPISGHTALYWYRQSLGQGPEFLIYFQGTGAADDSGLPNDRFFAVRPEGSVSTLKIQRTERGDSAVYLCASSPGPTGGTQYFGPGTRLLVL.

V gene TRBV6-1 combines with J gene TRBJ1-1, with unresolved D. The V end lost 6 bases, the J end lost 0 bases, and 14 bases lay between the germline ends. Germline CDR1 is MNHNS and CDR2 is SASEGT. The CDR3 is made up of 15 amino acids. CDR3 in amino acids: CASSRATDLNTEAFF. The CDR3 DNA reads as TGTGCCAGCAGCCGGGCGACGGACCTGAACACTGAAGCTTTCTTT.

The table lists this clonotype with many counts. V gene TRBV29-1 combines with J gene TRBJ2-5; 9 bases are shared with TRBD1. This CDR3 contains 16 residues. CDR1 and CDR2 (germline): SQVTM, ANQGSEA. Trimming removed 1 base from V and 4 bases from J; junction bases left unmatched: 10. CDR3: CSVEGGDRAFVETQYF. DNA for the CDR3: TGCAGCGTTGAAGGTGGGGACAGGGCTTTCGTAGAGACCCAGTACTTC.

This clonotype occurred many times. CDR3 nucleotide sequence: TGTGCCAGCAGTTTGACGGGCGCCGCTACTCAGCCCCAGCATTTT. It codes for CASSLTGAATQPQHF. The gene calls are TRBV6-5 and TRBJ1-5, with D unresolved. The germline CDR1 and CDR2 sequences are MNHEY and SVGAGI. V was cut by 4 bases and J by 6 bases, with 16 bases left in between. This CDR3 spans 15 amino acids.

The genes are TRBV6-1 and TRBJ2-7; the match to TRBD2 covers 10 bases. The CDR3 consists of 15 residues. Losses at the gene ends were 5 bases for V and 5 bases for J; bases not matched to a gene: 9. Germline values: CDR1 MNHNS, CDR2 SASEGT. CDR3 DNA sequence: TGTGCCAGCAGTCAAGGGACTAGCGTAGGGAACGAGCAGTACTTC. This gives the protein CASSQGTSVGNEQYF.

Many counts were recorded for this clonotype. The chain joins TRBV29-1 to TRBJ1-6; TRBD1 is a possible D gene (6 bases). This CDR3 is built from 15 residues. The germline V gene encodes CDR1 SQVTM and CDR2 ANQGSEA. The V and J ends lost 0 bases and 7 bases respectively, with 13 bases between them. In nucleotides, the CDR3 is TGCAGCGTTGAAGAAGGGACAAGTGAGAATTCACCCCTCCACTTT. It codes for CSVEEGTSENSPLHF. Combining the CDR3 with reference TRBV29-1 and TRBJ1-6 gives the whole variable domain SAVISQKPSRDICQRGTSLTIQCQVDSQVTMMFWYRQQPGQSLTLIATANQGSEATYESGFVIDKFPISRPNLTFSTLTVSNMSPEDSSIYLCSVEEGTSENSPLHFGNGTRLTVT.

This clonotype was seen repeatedly, ten times or more. The chain joins TRBV9 to TRBJ1-5; D is uncertain. CDR1 and CDR2 (germline): SGDLS, YYNGEE. The CDR3 loop spans 14 amino acids. V dropped 7 bases and J dropped 2 bases, with 13 bases sitting between them. Written as DNA, the CDR3 is TGTGCCAGCGGTCGGGGAAAGGGCAATCAGCCCCAGCATTTT. It translates to CASGRGKGNQPQHF.

In this sample, this clonotype turned up many times. This chain uses TRBV4-1 with TRBJ1-5; no reliable D call. Between the trimmed V and J ends, which lost 1 base and 0 bases, there was a span of 7 bases. This CDR3 spans 15 amino acids. In germline, CDR1 is MGHRA, CDR2 YSYEKL. The CDR3 loop is CASSQGLFSNQPQHF. The CDR3 coding sequence is TGCGCCAGCAGCCAAGGGTTGTTTAGCAATCAGCCCCAGCATTTT.

This clonotype was recorded at least ten times. The rearrangement joins TRBV12-3 or TRBV12-4 to TRBJ1-5, with D possibly being TRBD1 (6 bases). This CDR3 is built from 14 residues. V gave up 4 bases and J gave up 3 bases, with 10 bases separating them. CDR3 loop: CASSSGQINQPQHF. Here the CDR3 DNA reads TGTGCCAGCAGTTCTGGACAGATCAATCAGCCCCAGCATTTT.

This clonotype was seen repeatedly, ten times or more. The chain combines TRBV7-8 with TRBJ1-2; D perhaps matches TRBD1 (5 bases). Germline V gene data show CDR1 as SGHVS and CDR2 as FQNEAQ. This CDR3 region has 14 residues. V was pared by 1 base and J by 5 bases, with 11 bases between. CDR3 loop: CASSLEGAGYGYTF. The CDR3 DNA is TGTGCCAGCAGCTTAGAAGGGGCGGGATATGGCTACACCTTC.

This clonotype was detected only a few times. The chain employs TRBV28 and TRBJ2-7; either TRBD1 or TRBD2 may fit D (5 bases each). The length of the CDR3 is 16 residues. The V end was cut by 10 bases, the J end by 5 bases, with 27 bases between. Germline-derived CDR1 and CDR2 are MDHEN and SYDVKM. CDR3 sequence: CAIGAEGLGSSDEQYF. CDR3 DNA: TGTGCCATAGGGGCCGAGGGGCTGGGTTCCAGCGACGAGCAGTACTTC.

This clonotype was recorded many times. The chain combines TRBV19 with TRBJ1-1; D gene uncertain. This CDR3 is 16 amino acids long. Trimming stripped 6 bases from V and 0 bases from J, with 17 bases between. Germline V gene lookup returns CDR1 LNHDA and CDR2 SQIVND (reference sequence). The CDR3 sequence: CASSRRSYGLNTEAFF. CDR3 nucleotides: TGTGCCAGTAGCCGGCGTTCGTACGGATTGAACACTGAAGCTTTCTTT.

This clonotype was picked up many times. The chain has TRBV30 and TRBJ1-2, with D perhaps TRBD1 (5 bases). The germline CDR1 and CDR2 sequences are GTSNPN and SVGIG (reference sequence). The length of the CDR3 is 10 residues. The V and J ends lost 5 bases and 8 bases respectively, with 9 bases between them. CDR3 in DNA: TGTGCCTGGGACAGAGGGGGCTACACCTTC. Encoded protein: CAWDRGGYTF.

This clonotype has only one observation. The chain employs TRBV5-1 and TRBJ1-1; D is perhaps TRBD1 (6 bases). V was cut by 3 bases and J by 4 bases, with 13 bases left in between. Germline V gives CDR1 SGHRS, CDR2 YFSETQ. CDR3 length: 14 residues. CDR3 amino acids: CASSSGGAGTEAFF. CDR3 sequence (DNA): TGCGCCAGCAGCTCTGGGGGCGCGGGCACTGAAGCTTTCTTT.

This clonotype came up many times. The CDR3 sequence: CSARKPGLSYEQYF. As DNA, the CDR3 is TGCAGTGCTAGAAAACCGGGACTTAGCTACGAGCAGTACTTC. The rearrangement uses TRBV20-1 and TRBJ2-7; weak D call: TRBD2 (6 bases). Looked up from germline, CDR1 is DFQATT and CDR2 is SNEGSKA (reference sequence). This CDR3 comprises 14 residues. Trimming took off 2 bases at V and 3 bases at J, with 14 bases between the two ends.

This clonotype has just a few counts. The chain couples TRBV6-4 to TRBJ2-5, with 7 positions matching TRBD1. The CDR3 spans 14 residues. The V segment lost 6 bases and the J segment 5 bases; nucleotides outside the gene matches: 9. The germline CDR1 and CDR2 sequences are MRHNA and SNTAGT. CDR3 nucleotide sequence: TGTGCCAGCAGAACCCTGACAGGGTTGGAGACCCAGTACTTC. Amino acids: CASRTLTGLETQYF.

This clonotype was seen more than once but under ten times. The missing conserved phenylalanine or tryptophan at the end of this CDR3 makes a read error likely. V usage is TRBV5-1 and J usage is TRBJ1-1; D gene unclear. There are 12 residues in the CDR3. Trimming took 0 bases from V and 4 from J, leaving 4 bases between them. Looked up from germline, CDR1 is SGHRS and CDR2 is YFSETQ. The CDR3 loop reads CASSLGSTEAFY. The CDR3 DNA reads TGCGCCAGCAGCTTGGGCAGCACTGAAGCTTTCTAT.

As concerns this clonotype: Without the conserved terminal phenylalanine or tryptophan, this CDR3 likely stems from a read error. The genes are TRBV12-3 or TRBV12-4 and TRBJ2-2; D may be TRBD2 (7 bases). The CDR3 spans 17 residues. The DNA of the CDR3 is TGTGCTAGCAGTCCCGTCGTCGGGGGGCGCGGTATCGGGGAGCTGTTTTTG. This encodes CASSPVVGGRGIGELFL.

This clonotype was counted many times. The rearrangement joins TRBV15 to TRBJ2-7; no clear D gene. There are 13 residues in the CDR3. Between the trimmed V and J ends, which lost 0 bases and 2 bases, there was a span of 5 bases. Germline V gives CDR1 LNHNV, CDR2 YYDKDF (reference sequence). The CDR3 spells CATSREGPYEQYF. DNA of the CDR3: TGTGCCACCAGCAGAGAAGGCCCCTACGAGCAGTACTTC.

This clonotype was counted only a few times. This chain connects TRBV15 to TRBJ1-1, with 8 bases lining up with TRBD1. Trimming took 1 base from V and 1 from J; bases not matched to a gene: 2. Germline CDR1 reads LNHNV; CDR2 reads YYDKDF (reference sequence). This CDR3 comprises 15 residues. The CDR3 DNA is TGTGCCACCAGCAGAGGTGGACAGGGGAACACTGAAGCTTTCTTT. It specifies CATSRGGQGNTEAFF.

The table lists this clonotype with many counts. The chain carries TRBV20-1 and TRBJ2-5; 7 bases fit TRBD2. Unmatched junction bases numbered 10, after V lost 3 bases and J lost 3 bases. This CDR3 has 15 amino acids. The germline gives CDR1 DFQATT, CDR2 SNEGSKA (reference sequence). The CDR3 sequence is CSARRLGGVKETQYF. CDR3 in DNA: TGCAGTGCTAGGAGGCTGGGAGGGGTGAAAGAGACCCAGTACTTC.

This clonotype appeared many times. The gene calls are TRBV18 and TRBJ2-4; TRBD1 agrees at 12 bases. Unmatched junction bases numbered 13, after V lost 3 bases and J lost 7 bases. Germline-derived CDR1 and CDR2 are KGHSH and LQKENI. This CDR3 has 18 residues. The CDR3 DNA follows: TGTGCCAGCTCACCTAATTTGGCGGGACAGGGGGCTTGGAACATTCAGTACTTC. Protein: CASSPNLAGQGAWNIQYF.

There are many counts of this clonotype. V and J are TRBV12-3 or TRBV12-4 and TRBJ1-2; TRBD1 might be the D (5 bases). Trimming shortened V by 6 bases and J by 2 bases, and 19 bases separated the two germline ends. CDR3 length: 16 amino acids. Here the CDR3 reads CASSVGGTSWNYGYTF. The CDR3 DNA reads TGTGCCAGCAGCGTCGGGGGGACTTCTTGGAACTATGGCTACACCTTC.

This clonotype was observed many times. V usage is TRBV19 and J usage is TRBJ1-5; D is undetermined. The CDR3 is 15 residues long. With 8 bases removed from V and 0 bases from J, the gap between germline ends came to 14 bases. Looked up from germline, CDR1 is LNHDA and CDR2 is SQIVND (reference sequence). CDR3 residues: CASGITAYSNQPQHF. Written as DNA, the CDR3 is TGTGCCAGTGGGATTACGGCTTATAGCAATCAGCCCCAGCATTTT. The complete variable domain, with remaining parts taken from reference TRBV19 and TRBJ1-5, reads DGGITQSPKYLFRKEGQNVTLSCEQNLNHDAMYWYRQDPGQGLRLIYYSQIVNDFQKGDIAEGYSVSREKKESFPLTVTSAQKNPTAFYLCASGITAYSNQPQHFGDGTRLSIL.

This clonotype was seen repeatedly, ten times or more. V and J are TRBV6-1 and TRBJ2-7; D call uncertain. CDR3 length: 15 residues. Germline values: CDR1 MNHNS, CDR2 SASEGT. V shed 0 bases and J shed 7 bases, with 16 bases lying between them. The CDR3 loop reads CASSEAQWGWGEQYF. The CDR3 DNA reads TGTGCCAGCAGTGAAGCGCAGTGGGGATGGGGAGAGCAGTACTTC.

This clonotype has a count of ten or more. V is TRBV7-2 and J is TRBJ2-5; D is unclear. Germline V gene data show CDR1 as SGHTA and CDR2 as FQGNSA. V was pared by 5 bases and J by 5 bases, with 15 bases between. This CDR3 comprises 14 residues. The CDR3 loop is CASSPAVKWETQYF. In DNA form, the CDR3 reads TGTGCCAGCAGCCCAGCCGTAAAGTGGGAGACCCAGTACTTC.

This chain uses TRBV20-1 with TRBJ1-1, with D possibly TRBD1 on 5 matching bases. CDR3 length: 14 residues. V lost 6 bases, J lost 2 bases, and 16 bases lay in between. The germline gives CDR1 DFQATT, CDR2 SNEGSKA (reference sequence). The CDR3 sequence is CSAAGTSPNTEAFF. As DNA, the CDR3 is TGCAGTGCCGCGGGGACCTCGCCAAACACTGAAGCTTTCTTT.